A selection of T cell receptor beta chains follows, all from one sample in a study of blood T cells in healthy people across ages. TCRdb re-called the 5' RACE reads with MiXCR, one entry per CDR3 protein. The sample includes about 1 million distinct CDR3 sequences, around 45% seen only once; the top ten take under 20%. What was sequenced was blood. The receptors stem from a woman aged 55-75 years in good health. CDR3s include the opening cysteine and the closing phenylalanine or tryptophan. A D gene is named only where the DNA matches it firmly. Size values are once, few and many counts, or a class for expanded clones, and some rows have none.

clone size: NA; D gene: TRBD2; J gene: TRBJ2-3; V gene: TRBV12-3/TRBV12-4; CDR3 protein: CASSPALATSDTQYF; CDR3 DNA: TGTGCCAGCAGTCCGGCACTAGCGACCTCAGATACGCAGTATTTT
clone size: few; D gene: NA; J gene: TRBJ2-7; V gene: TRBV12-3/TRBV12-4; CDR3 protein: CASSVGGHYEQYF; CDR3 DNA: TGTGCCAGCAGTGTCGGGGGGCACTACGAGCAGTACTTC
clone size: NA; D gene: NA; J gene: TRBJ2-7; V gene: TRBV20-1; CDR3 protein: CSASGYGETYEQYF; CDR3 DNA: TGCAGTGCTAGTGGCTATGGGGAGACCTACGAGCAGTACTTC
clone size: few; D gene: NA; J gene: TRBJ2-5; V gene: TRBV7-2; CDR3 protein: CASSLASSPETQYF; CDR3 DNA: TGTGCCAGCAGCTTAGCGTCCTCTCCCGAGACCCAGTACTTC
clone size: NA; D gene: NA; J gene: TRBJ2-7; V gene: TRBV20-1; CDR3 protein: CSARDAGSVNEQYF; CDR3 DNA: TGCAGTGCTAGAGATGCCGGGAGTGTCAACGAGCAGTACTTC
clone size: NA; D gene: NA; J gene: TRBJ2-4; V gene: TRBV20-1; CDR3 protein: CSADVVRTKNIRYF; CDR3 DNA: TGCAGTGCTGACGTGGTTCGTACCAAAAACATTCGGTACTTC
clone size: few; D gene: TRBD2; J gene: TRBJ2-1; V gene: TRBV20-1; CDR3 protein: CSARYRLAGRNYNEQFF; CDR3 DNA: TGCAGTGCTAGATACAGACTAGCGGGTAGAAACTACAATGAGCAGTTCTTC
clone size: NA; D gene: NA; J gene: TRBJ2-1; V gene: TRBV18; CDR3 protein: CASSPQPTRAQETQFF; CDR3 DNA: TGTGCCAGCTCACCACAACCCACCCGGGCGCAAGAGACCCAGTTCTTC
clone size: NA; D gene: NA; J gene: TRBJ2-7; V gene: TRBV2; CDR3 protein: CASKRLSDNEQYF; CDR3 DNA: TGTGCCAGCAAACGGTTAAGTGACAATGAGCAGTACTTC
clone size: few; D gene: TRBD1; J gene: TRBJ2-7; V gene: TRBV5-6; CDR3 protein: CASSHGTGASYEQYF; CDR3 DNA: TGTGCCAGCAGCCACGGGACAGGGGCCTCCTACGAGCAGTACTTC
clone size: few; D gene: TRBD1; J gene: TRBJ2-7; V gene: TRBV5-1; CDR3 protein: CASSPRTGGFYEQYF; CDR3 DNA: TGCGCCAGCAGCCCCCGGACAGGGGGCTTCTACGAGCAGTACTTC
clone size: NA; D gene: NA; J gene: TRBJ2-5; V gene: TRBV19; CDR3 protein: CASSTVSAAVQETQYF; CDR3 DNA: TGTGCCAGTAGTACAGTATCGGCGGCAGTCCAAGAGACCCAGTACTTC
clone size: NA; D gene: NA; J gene: TRBJ2-3; V gene: TRBV5-1; CDR3 protein: CASSFISEADTQYF; CDR3 DNA: TGCGCCAGCAGCTTCATTTCGGAGGCAGATACGCAGTATTTT
clone size: NA; D gene: NA; J gene: TRBJ2-7; V gene: TRBV10-3; CDR3 protein: CAISESSNYEQYF; CDR3 DNA: TGTGCCATCAGTGAGTCTTCTAACTACGAGCAGTACTTC
clone size: NA; D gene: TRBD2; J gene: TRBJ2-7; V gene: TRBV7-2; CDR3 protein: CASSKGGAGARNEQYF; CDR3 DNA: TGTGCCAGCAGCAAAGGTGGGGCGGGAGCACGCAATGAGCAGTACTTC
clone size: few; D gene: TRBD1; J gene: TRBJ1-5; V gene: TRBV9; CDR3 protein: CASSVGGQGYQPQHF; CDR3 DNA: TGTGCCAGCAGCGTAGGGGGACAGGGGTATCAGCCCCAGCATTTT
clone size: many; D gene: NA; J gene: TRBJ1-2; V gene: TRBV29-1; CDR3 protein: CSVETGNYGYTF; CDR3 DNA: TGCAGCGTTGAAACAGGGAACTATGGCTACACCTTC
clone size: NA; D gene: TRBD2; J gene: TRBJ2-7; V gene: TRBV6-5; CDR3 protein: CASSPRAGGPDEQYF; CDR3 DNA: TGTGCCAGCAGTCCGCGGGCGGGAGGGCCGGACGAGCAGTACTTC
clone size: few; D gene: TRBD2; J gene: TRBJ2-7; V gene: TRBV11-2; CDR3 protein: CASSIPGLDSYEQYF; CDR3 DNA: TGTGCCAGCAGCATACCGGGACTAGACTCCTACGAGCAGTACTTC
clone size: many; D gene: NA; J gene: TRBJ2-3; V gene: TRBV5-1; CDR3 protein: CASSLVADTQYF; CDR3 DNA: TGTGCCAGCAGCTTAGTAGCAGATACGCAGTATTTT
clone size: NA; D gene: TRBD1; J gene: TRBJ1-5; V gene: TRBV25-1; CDR3 protein: CASSDPGQGNQPQHF; CDR3 DNA: TGTGCCAGCAGTGACCCCGGACAGGGCAATCAGCCCCAGCATTTT
clone size: NA; D gene: NA; J gene: TRBJ2-7; V gene: TRBV29-1; CDR3 protein: CSVVSPNTRGTYEQYF; CDR3 DNA: TGCAGCGTTGTAAGCCCCAATACGAGGGGCACCTACGAGCAGTACTTC
clone size: NA; D gene: TRBD1; J gene: TRBJ2-1; V gene: TRBV11-2; CDR3 protein: CASSLDRGRPEQFF; CDR3 DNA: TGTGCCAGCAGCTTAGACAGGGGGCGGCCTGAGCAGTTCTTC
clone size: NA; D gene: TRBD2; J gene: TRBJ2-7; V gene: TRBV12-3/TRBV12-4; CDR3 protein: CASSFEGLAPNEQYF; CDR3 DNA: TGTGCCAGCAGTTTCGAAGGACTAGCCCCCAATGAGCAGTACTTC
clone size: NA; D gene: TRBD2; J gene: TRBJ2-7; V gene: TRBV7-8; CDR3 protein: CASSYGLAGANEQYF; CDR3 DNA: TGTGCCAGCAGCTATGGACTAGCGGGAGCAAACGAGCAGTACTTC
clone size: many; D gene: NA; J gene: TRBJ2-7; V gene: TRBV12-3/TRBV12-4; CDR3 protein: CASSAGQNPLHEQYF; CDR3 DNA: TGTGCCAGCAGTGCCGGACAGAACCCACTCCACGAGCAGTACTTC
clone size: NA; D gene: TRBD2; J gene: TRBJ2-7; V gene: TRBV12-3/TRBV12-4; CDR3 protein: CATRTSATYEQYF; CDR3 DNA: TGTGCCACCCGGACTAGCGCAACCTACGAGCAGTACTTC
clone size: NA; D gene: NA; J gene: TRBJ1-5; V gene: TRBV10-2; CDR3 protein: CASSGGFQPQHF; CDR3 DNA: TGCGCCAGCAGTGGGGGATTTCAGCCCCAGCATTTT
clone size: NA; D gene: NA; J gene: TRBJ2-7; V gene: TRBV29-1; CDR3 protein: CSVGVGYNEQYF; CDR3 DNA: TGCAGCGTTGGGGTAGGTTACAATGAGCAGTACTTC
clone size: few; D gene: TRBD2; J gene: TRBJ2-7; V gene: TRBV10-3; CDR3 protein: CAISEPGTSGEDEQYF; CDR3 DNA: TGTGCCATCAGTGAGCCCGGGACTAGCGGAGAGGACGAGCAGTACTTC
clone size: few; D gene: NA; J gene: TRBJ2-7; V gene: TRBV4-2; CDR3 protein: CASSQALSEAGANSYEQYF; CDR3 DNA: TGTGCCAGCAGCCAAGCTTTGTCCGAGGCAGGGGCAAACTCCTACGAGCAGTACTTC
clone size: NA; D gene: NA; J gene: TRBJ2-5; V gene: TRBV7-2; CDR3 protein: CASSLAGRTSETQYF; CDR3 DNA: TGTGCCAGCAGCTTAGCAGGCAGGACCAGCGAGACCCAGTACTTC
clone size: NA; D gene: TRBD2; J gene: TRBJ2-3; V gene: TRBV7-9; CDR3 protein: CASSSPGLAHRGTQYF; CDR3 DNA: TGTGCCAGCAGCTCGCCGGGACTAGCCCACCGGGGTACGCAGTATTTT
clone size: few; D gene: TRBD1; J gene: TRBJ2-7; V gene: TRBV10-3; CDR3 protein: CAATGALSYEQYF; CDR3 DNA: TGTGCCGCTACAGGGGCGTTGTCCTACGAGCAGTACTTC
clone size: few; D gene: NA; J gene: TRBJ2-1; V gene: TRBV20-1; CDR3 protein: CSASRGVLNEQFF; CDR3 DNA: TGCAGTGCTAGTCGCGGGGTTCTCAATGAGCAGTTCTTC
clone size: few; D gene: TRBD1; J gene: TRBJ1-1; V gene: TRBV2; CDR3 protein: CASSEQGGTEAFF; CDR3 DNA: TGTGCCAGCAGTGAACAGGGGGGCACTGAAGCTTTCTTT
clone size: NA; D gene: NA; J gene: TRBJ2-1; V gene: TRBV4-2; CDR3 protein: CAISPTGSSYNEQFF; CDR3 DNA: TGTGCCATTAGCCCCACAGGGAGCTCCTACAATGAGCAGTTCTTC
clone size: few; D gene: TRBD2; J gene: TRBJ2-7; V gene: TRBV3-1; CDR3 protein: CASSQEAGGGFGYEQYF; CDR3 DNA: TGTGCCAGCAGCCAAGAAGCAGGCGGGGGGTTCGGCTACGAGCAGTACTTC
clone size: NA; D gene: TRBD2; J gene: TRBJ2-1; V gene: TRBV4-2; CDR3 protein: CASSQDSGRANEQFF; CDR3 DNA: TGTGCCAGCAGCCAAGACAGCGGGAGGGCGAATGAGCAGTTCTTC
clone size: NA; D gene: TRBD2; J gene: TRBJ2-3; V gene: TRBV20-1; CDR3 protein: CSGYSGSVADTQYF; CDR3 DNA: TGCAGTGGCTATAGCGGGAGCGTTGCAGATACGCAGTATTTT
clone size: NA; D gene: NA; J gene: TRBJ1-2; V gene: TRBV28; CDR3 protein: CASVTQGVVTGYTF; CDR3 DNA: TGTGCCAGCGTAACGCAGGGAGTGGTGACTGGCTACACCTTC
clone size: NA; D gene: TRBD1; J gene: TRBJ2-3; V gene: TRBV20-1; CDR3 protein: CSAPRQGATDTQYF; CDR3 DNA: TGCAGTGCCCCCCGGCAGGGGGCAACAGATACGCAGTATTTT
clone size: NA; D gene: NA; J gene: TRBJ1-5; V gene: TRBV5-1; CDR3 protein: CASSLGDASNQPQHF; CDR3 DNA: TGCGCCAGCAGCCTAGGGGACGCGAGCAATCAGCCCCAGCATTTT
clone size: many; D gene: TRBD1; J gene: TRBJ2-3; V gene: TRBV12-3/TRBV12-4; CDR3 protein: CASTDQTGNLADTQYF; CDR3 DNA: TGTGCCAGCACCGATCAGACAGGGAATTTGGCAGATACGCAGTATTTT
clone size: NA; D gene: NA; J gene: TRBJ2-5; V gene: TRBV5-1; CDR3 protein: CASSLAQGSGETQYF; CDR3 DNA: TGCGCCAGCAGCTTAGCACAGGGTTCTGGAGAGACCCAGTACTTC